This T cell receptor beta chain was observed in a study of OX40 agonist ivuxolimab in advanced cancers. The CDR3 is made up of 15 amino acids. V shed 5 bases and J 4 bases; nucleotides not matched to a gene: 2. Germline V CDR1 and CDR2: KGHSH, LQKENI. A history of autoimmune disease or systemic immunosuppression excluded patients. Regarding this clone: Its antigen is not identified.

Study outcomes and limitations: Average numbers of expanded clones were greater in CD8+ T cells than in CD4+. Near-lowest levels of clonal expansion characterized partial responders at 0.1-3.0 mg/kg.

Some clones are missing from TCRdb's copy, which holds only in-frame ones; the method was immunoSEQ multiplex PCR. The sample has more than 75,000 clones, under 90% seen once; the top ten hold roughly 1.1%. This rearrangement joins TRBV18 to TRBJ2-2; 12 bases fit TRBD1. Source: CD4+ or CD8+ T cells sorted from blood, taken in a trial of the OX40 agonist ivuxolimab. The sequence was obtained from an adult with an advanced solid tumor such as melanoma, head and neck, liver or kidney cancer. CDR3 sequence (DNA): TGTGCCAGCTCAGCGGGACAGGGGGCCACCGGGGAGCTGTTTTTT. Protein sequence: CASSAGQGATGELFF.